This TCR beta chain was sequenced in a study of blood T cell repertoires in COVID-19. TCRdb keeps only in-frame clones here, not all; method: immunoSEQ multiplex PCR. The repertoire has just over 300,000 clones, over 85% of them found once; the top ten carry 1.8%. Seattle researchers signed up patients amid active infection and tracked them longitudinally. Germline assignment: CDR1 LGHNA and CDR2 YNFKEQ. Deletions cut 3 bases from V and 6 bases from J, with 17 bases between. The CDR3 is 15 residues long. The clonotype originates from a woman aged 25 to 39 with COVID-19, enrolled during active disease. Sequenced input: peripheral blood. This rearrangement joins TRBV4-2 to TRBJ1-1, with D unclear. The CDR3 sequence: CASSQGVGRRPEAFF. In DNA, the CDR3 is TGTGCCAGCAGCCAGGGAGTTGGAAGAAGGCCTGAAGCTTTCTTT.